One sample yielded the 3 T cell receptor beta chains listed below, sequenced in a study of T cell clonotyping in hematopoietic cell transplantation. Assay used: immunoSEQ multiplex PCR; TCRdb lists only in-frame clones, some missing. The sample records about 15,000 clones, 90% being singletons. Sequenced: peripheral blood mononuclear cells. The receptors derive from a man aged 45-65 years in good health. Some clones in this sample may be carry-over from other donors' samples.

The rearrangement uses TRBV7-2 and TRBJ1-1; D ambiguous. Trimming took off 1 base at V and 1 base at J, with 7 bases between the two ends. The CDR3 is made up of 14 amino acids. Looked up from germline, CDR1 is SGHTA and CDR2 is FQGNSA. The CDR3 loop is CASSLGGPNTEAFF. Here the CDR3 DNA reads TGTGCCAGCAGCTTAGGCGGCCCGAACACTGAAGCTTTCTTT.

CDR3 coding DNA: TGTGCCAGCAGGGATGGGACGGCTCGGGGAAAACTGTTTTTT. It is translated as CASRDGTARGKLFF. The rearrangement uses TRBV6-5 and TRBJ1-4, with D possibly being TRBD1 (5 bases). This CDR3 has 14 amino acids. Germline CDR1 is MNHEY and CDR2 is SVGAGI. V was trimmed by 6 bases and J by 10 bases, leaving 18 bases between them.

The rearrangement uses TRBV29-1 and TRBJ1-1, with D perhaps TRBD1 (6 bases). CDR3 size: 14 residues. V lost 4 bases, J lost 0 bases, and 12 bases lay in between. The germline V gene encodes CDR1 SQVTM and CDR2 ANQGSEA. CDR3 DNA: TGCAGCGTTGCCGCCCAGGGGTTGAACACTGAAGCTTTCTTT. Translated: CSVAAQGLNTEAFF.